Listed below are T cell receptor beta chains from one sample, sequenced in a study of early T cells in non-severe SARS-CoV-2 infection. TCRdb recomputed calls from the 5' RACE reads with MiXCR, one row per CDR3 protein. Of some 40,000 distinct CDR3 sequences in the sample, around 6% were seen once. The material was whole blood, obtained at baseline. The receptors originated from an adult who was a healthcare worker with PCR-confirmed SARS-CoV-2 infection or an uninfected control (not recorded which). The CDR3 runs from the conserved cysteine through the conserved F or W. The D gene is left open where the match is weak. The size field is filled for only some rows; it gives once, few, many or a size class.

TRBD2	TRBV7-2	NA	TRBJ2-5	CASSPGSVGGGQETQYF	TGTGCCAGCAGCCCCGGCTCAGTTGGGGGGGGACAAGAGACCCAGTACTTC
NA	TRBV27	many	TRBJ2-3	CASSLSNNYIQDTQYF	TGTGCCAGCAGTTTATCGAACAATTACATCCAGGATACGCAGTATTTT
TRBD1	TRBV5-5	many	TRBJ1-1	CASSRTHGTQGTEAFF	TGTGCCAGCAGCCGGACCCACGGGACACAGGGGACTGAAGCTTTCTTT
NA	TRBV29-1	many	TRBJ1-1	CSVRRGHTEAFF	TGCAGCGTTCGCAGGGGCCACACTGAAGCTTTCTTT
TRBD2	TRBV3-1	few	TRBJ2-7	CASSFSGEYEQYF	TGTGCCAGCAGCTTCAGCGGGGAGTACGAGCAGTACTTC
TRBD1	TRBV10-2	medium-sized	TRBJ1-4	CASSGQGREKLFF	TGCGCCAGCAGTGGACAGGGCCGGGAAAAACTGTTTTTT
NA	TRBV30	many	TRBJ1-1	CAWSVPWTEAFF	TGTGCCTGGAGTGTGCCGTGGACTGAAGCTTTCTTT
NA	TRBV15	many	TRBJ1-6	CATTASRSTSNNSPLHF	TGTGCCACCACGGCGAGCAGGTCCACCTCTAATAATTCACCCCTCCACTTT
NA	TRBV28	many	TRBJ1-1	CASSSSQPEAFF	TGTGCCAGCTCCTCTTCCCAGCCTGAAGCTTTCTTT
TRBD2	TRBV20-1	many	TRBJ2-1	CSSRAGLNNEQFF	TGCAGTTCCCGAGCGGGGTTGAACAATGAGCAGTTCTTC
NA	TRBV7-3	many	TRBJ2-5	CASSNSREETQYF	TGTGCCAGCAGCAATTCAAGAGAGGAGACCCAGTACTTC
TRBD1	TRBV6-2/TRBV6-3	many	TRBJ2-7	CASSDRDRAVIEYF	TGTGCCAGCAGTGACCGGGACAGGGCCGTAATCGAGTACTTC
NA	TRBV20-1	many	TRBJ2-6	CSARSGQGFWDSGANVLTF	TGCAGTGCTAGGTCGGGGCAGGGATTCTGGGACTCTGGGGCCAACGTCCTGACTTTC
NA	TRBV7-8	NA	TRBJ2-5	CASSRRSPGQETQYF	TGTGCCAGCAGCCGAAGGTCGCCAGGCCAAGAGACCCAGTACTTC
NA	TRBV2	many	TRBJ1-1	CASSVRDTEAFF	TGTGCCAGCAGTGTGAGGGACACTGAAGCTTTCTTT
NA	TRBV20-1	many	TRBJ1-2	CSARAEIYGYTF	TGCAGTGCTAGAGCAGAAATCTATGGCTACACCTTC
NA	TRBV20-1	many	TRBJ1-2	CSATATANYGYTF	TGCAGTGCTACCGCGACAGCTAACTATGGCTACACCTTC
TRBD1	TRBV12-3/TRBV12-4	many	TRBJ1-5	CASSSTRQGSQPQHF	TGTGCCAGCAGTTCCACTCGACAGGGGAGTCAGCCCCAGCATTTT
NA	TRBV6-5	many	TRBJ1-5	CASSRLGALGNQPQHF	TGTGCCAGCAGCCGACTGGGGGCTTTGGGCAATCAGCCCCAGCATTTT
NA	TRBV12-3/TRBV12-4	few	TRBJ2-7	CASSLGRTSFSYEQYF	TGTGCCAGCAGTTTGGGCCGAACTTCGTTCTCCTACGAGCAGTACTTC
NA	TRBV9	NA	TRBJ2-7	CASSSRDSTFYEQYF	TGTGCCAGCAGTTCCCGGGACTCGACCTTCTACGAGCAGTACTTC
NA	TRBV20-1	few	TRBJ2-1	CSASLGSYNEQFF	TGCAGTGCGTCCCTAGGCTCCTACAATGAGCAGTTCTTC
NA	TRBV29-1	many	TRBJ1-1	CSVMKDLNTEAFF	TGCAGCGTCATGAAAGACTTGAACACTGAAGCTTTCTTT
NA	TRBV6-2/TRBV6-3	NA	TRBJ2-5	CASTGQETQYF	TGTGCCAGCACCGGCCAAGAGACCCAGTACTTC
NA	TRBV18	many	TRBJ1-2	CASSPSDTRGYTF	TGTGCCAGCTCACCCTCGGACACGCGTGGCTACACCTTC
NA	TRBV19	few	TRBJ1-2	CASRPRGGIYTF	TGTGCCAGTCGCCCCCGAGGGGGGATTTACACCTTC
NA	TRBV3-1	many	TRBJ2-7	CASSQTLYEQYF	TGTGCCAGCAGCCAGACCCTCTACGAGCAGTACTTC
NA	TRBV30	many	TRBJ2-1	CAWSVGDAWWNEQFF	TGTGCCTGGAGTGTTGGGGACGCATGGTGGAATGAGCAGTTCTTC
TRBD2	TRBV7-8	NA	TRBJ2-1	CASSSPLAGGDNEQFF	TGTGCCAGCAGCTCCCCACTAGCGGGAGGGGACAATGAGCAGTTCTTC
NA	TRBV5-1	many	TRBJ1-1	CASSFAAGENTEAFF	TGCGCCAGCAGCTTCGCGGCAGGGGAGAACACTGAAGCTTTCTTT
NA	TRBV19	many	TRBJ2-5	CASSMAETQYF	TGTGCCAGTAGTATGGCAGAGACCCAGTACTTC
NA	TRBV5-5	many	TRBJ1-1	CASSLAWVTEAFF	TGTGCCAGCAGCTTGGCTTGGGTCACTGAAGCTTTCTTT
TRBD2	TRBV12-3/TRBV12-4	many	TRBJ2-2	CASSQVSGITGELFF	TGTGCCAGCAGCCAAGTTAGCGGGATCACCGGGGAGCTGTTTTTT
TRBD1	TRBV4-1	many	TRBJ1-3	CASSQDQQGGTIYF	TGCGCCAGCAGCCAAGATCAGCAGGGGGGCACCATATATTTT
NA	TRBV14	many	TRBJ1-4	CASSQEDQGGKLFF	TGTGCCAGCAGCCAAGAAGATCAGGGAGGAAAACTGTTTTTT
NA	TRBV7-2	NA	TRBJ2-3	CASSLSRYTDTQYF	TGTGCCAGCAGCTTATCCCGCTACACAGATACGCAGTATTTT
NA	TRBV7-2	many	TRBJ2-5	CASSHSVRKETQYF	TGTGCCAGCAGCCACTCTGTTCGCAAAGAGACCCAGTACTTC
TRBD2	TRBV7-3	many	TRBJ2-5	CASSSGLVGETQYF	TGTGCCAGCAGCTCAGGACTAGTGGGAGAGACCCAGTACTTC
NA	TRBV10-2	many	TRBJ1-3	CASSLTGNTIYF	TGCGCCAGCAGCCTTACTGGAAACACCATATATTTT
NA	TRBV11-1	few	TRBJ2-2	CASSAGVVYGELFF	TGTGCCAGCAGCGCCGGGGTAGTCTACGGGGAGCTGTTTTTT
NA	TRBV5-6	many	TRBJ2-7	CASSWAHEQYF	TGTGCCAGCAGCTGGGCCCACGAGCAGTACTTC
NA	TRBV6-2/TRBV6-3	many	TRBJ1-1	CASIAREMNTEAFF	TGTGCCAGCATCGCCAGGGAAATGAACACTGAAGCTTTCTTT
NA	TRBV7-2	medium-sized	TRBJ1-1	CASSPRTGTEAFF	TGTGCCAGCAGCCCACGGACGGGGACTGAAGCTTTCTTT
NA	TRBV7-2	many	TRBJ2-5	CASSFGGFQETQYF	TGTGCCAGCAGCTTCGGGGGATTCCAAGAGACCCAGTACTTC
NA	TRBV7-2	many	TRBJ1-2	CASSLVGVLFGYTF	TGTGCCAGCAGCTTAGTAGGGGTCCTATTTGGCTACACCTTC
NA	TRBV15	NA	TRBJ2-7	CATSRFHEQYF	TGTGCCACCAGCAGGTTCCACGAGCAGTACTTC
TRBD2	TRBV4-1	NA	TRBJ2-1	CASSQGAGSSYNEQFF	TGCGCCAGCAGCCAAGGAGCGGGAAGCTCCTACAATGAGCAGTTCTTC
TRBD1	TRBV29-1	NA	TRBJ2-7	CSVRDRVYEQYF	TGCAGCGTCCGGGACAGGGTCTACGAGCAGTACTTC
NA	TRBV18	many	TRBJ1-5	CASSPLGARGSNQPQHF	TGTGCCAGCTCACCATTGGGGGCAAGGGGAAGCAATCAGCCCCAGCATTTT
NA	TRBV30	many	TRBJ2-7	CAWSNRRHKLGEQYF	TGTGCCTGGAGTAACCGCCGACATAAATTGGGCGAGCAGTACTTC
NA	TRBV9	many	TRBJ2-7	CASSVGAGQMAYEQYF	TGTGCCAGCAGCGTAGGGGCTGGACAGATGGCCTACGAGCAGTACTTC
TRBD1	TRBV12-3/TRBV12-4	NA	TRBJ2-3	CASSRGQNTDTQYF	TGTGCCAGCAGTAGGGGACAGAACACAGATACGCAGTATTTT
NA	TRBV7-9	many	TRBJ1-4	CASTQGGGEKLFF	TGTGCCAGCACCCAAGGCGGAGGGGAAAAACTGTTTTTT
NA	TRBV24-1	NA	TRBJ1-2	CATSDPSPGSGNYGYTF	TGTGCCACCAGTGATCCAAGTCCAGGGTCGGGGAACTATGGCTACACCTTC
NA	TRBV7-2	many	TRBJ2-3	CASSLAMAPTDTQYF	TGTGCCAGCAGCTTAGCGATGGCTCCCACAGATACGCAGTATTTT